The T cell receptor beta chain under discussion was sequenced for a study of cytomegalovirus exposure and HLA in healthy donors. At the level of the study: From 150 million to 200 million T cells, an earlier analysis saw approximately 110 million unique TCR beta sequences. Study results and caveats: Testing in vitro showed a few CMV-associated chains specific for CMV antigens.

The CDR3 runs 13 residues. V lost 0 bases and J 9 bases, leaving 12 bases between the germline ends. Per germline, CDR1 GTSNPN and CDR2 SVGIG (reference sequence). The donors comprised healthy bone marrow donors. A remark on this clone: What it binds is unknown.

Researchers ran the PCR with 60 Vbeta and 13 Jbeta primers. This table comes from immunoSEQ multiplex PCR, and its TCRdb copy is limited to in-frame clones, with some not included. Among roughly 200,000 clones listed, around 75% were seen once. This TCR derives from a female donor in good health and CMV-seronegative. Sequencing was performed on PBMCs. The rearrangement uses TRBV30 and TRBJ2-1; perhaps TRBD2 as D (7 bases). The chain's CDR3 is CAWSVRGGSEQFF. The CDR3 nucleotides are TGTGCCTGGAGTGTAAGGGGGGGCAGTGAGCAGTTCTTC.